The T cell receptor (beta chain) under discussion was sequenced for a study of cytomegalovirus exposure and HLA in healthy donors. Points from the study as a whole: Cytomegalovirus-associated status was assigned to 164 TCR beta chains. In a later analysis, a missense DCLRE1C variant was linked to TCR beta V- and J-gene trimming. Presence/absence analyses took donor sequencing depth as roughly uniform. Most TCR sequences were rare, but some public TCRs occurred in many donors.

Comment on this clone: Its antigen is as yet unknown.

This CDR3 is built from 16 residues. In germline, CDR1 is GTSNPN, CDR2 SVGIG (reference sequence). J gave up 0 bases and V 2 bases, and 7 bases lay outside the gene matches. Primers included in the PCR were 60 Vbeta and 13 Jbeta primers. Profiling relied on immunoSEQ multiplex PCR, and the TCRdb table lists in-frame clones only, not all of them. The sample lists 85,000 to 120,000 clones; 75% were seen once. The specimen sequenced was PBMCs. This TCR derives from a male donor in good health and CMV-seropositive. V is TRBV30 and J is TRBJ2-1; 7 nucleotides line up with TRBD1. The DNA for the CDR3 is TGTGCCTGGAGTCGACAGGGAAGGATCTCCTACAATGAGCAGTTCTTC. Protein: CAWSRQGRISYNEQFF.